This T cell receptor (beta chain) originates from a study of CXCR3-negative and CXCR3-positive naive CD8 T cells. Looking at the study overall: Each library held about 1.5 +/- 0.3 million TRB reads, about 140 million in total. Study-wide results and limits: The TRB CDR3s that CXCR3-positive naive cells carried were more hydrophobic than those of CXCR3-negative naive cells. TRBV-TRBJ usage was alike in naive CXCR3-negative and CXCR3-positive cells but differed in memory cells. Once cells were cryopreserved, CXCR3 expression went down partly, and most assays used fresh PBMCs.

The libraries of TRB cDNA were constructed through 5' RACE using UMI labels. TCRdb re-called the 5' RACE reads and shows each CDR3 protein once, DNA omitted. Its table records about 92,000 distinct CDR3 sequences. Germline assignment: CDR1 SQVTM and CDR2 ANQGSEA. CDR3 size: 15 residues. Comments on this clonotype: The antigen is unknown.

Input material: naive CXCR3- CD8+ T cells from blood. Documented subset: CD45RO-CCR7+CD27+CD95- naive CD8+ T cells lacking CXCR3 (TNR3-). This clonotype originated in a human donor in good health. Some clones in this sample may be carry-over from other donors' samples. The chain has TRBV29-1 and TRBJ2-3; the D gene TCRdb calls, TRBD1, cannot be checked with no DNA. The CDR3 spells CSVERTGGVTDTQYF.